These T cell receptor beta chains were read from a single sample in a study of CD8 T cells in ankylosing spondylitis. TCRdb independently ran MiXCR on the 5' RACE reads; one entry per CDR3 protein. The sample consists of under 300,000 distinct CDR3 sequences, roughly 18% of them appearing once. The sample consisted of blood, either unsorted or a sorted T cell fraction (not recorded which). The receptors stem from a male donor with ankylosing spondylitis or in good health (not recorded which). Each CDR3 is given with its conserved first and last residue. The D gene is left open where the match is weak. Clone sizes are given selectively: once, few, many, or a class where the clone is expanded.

CASSRPRGRSNYGYTF	TGTGCCAGCAGTAGGCCCAGGGGGAGATCTAACTATGGCTACACCTTC	many	TRBJ1-2	TRBV9	TRBD1
CASSETGGRGYEQYF	TGTGCCAGCAGCGAGACGGGCGGGAGAGGTTACGAGCAGTACTTC	.	TRBJ2-7	TRBV6-1	TRBD2
CASSDSKGTGANVLTF	TGTGCCAGCAGTGACTCGAAGGGGACCGGGGCCAACGTCCTGACTTTC	few	TRBJ2-6	TRBV6-4	.
CASSLQGQKLFF	TGTGCCAGCAGCCTCCAGGGACAGAAACTGTTTTTT	many	TRBJ1-4	TRBV5-6	TRBD1
CASSSPGQIENEKLFF	TGTGCCAGCAGCTCCCCCGGACAGATTGAAAATGAAAAACTGTTTTTT	few	TRBJ1-4	TRBV7-9	.
CASSLAVSSYEQYF	TGTGCCAGCAGTTTAGCGGTAAGCTCCTACGAGCAGTACTTC	.	TRBJ2-7	TRBV27	.
CASSLEPVLTDTQYF	TGTGCCAGCAGCTTAGAGCCAGTGCTCACAGATACGCAGTATTTT	few	TRBJ2-3	TRBV7-2	.
CASSQDEENTEAFF	TGCGCCAGCAGCCAAGATGAAGAGAACACTGAAGCTTTCTTT	.	TRBJ1-1	TRBV4-1	.
CAISGRLATPYEQYF	TGTGCCATCAGTGGGCGACTAGCTACCCCCTACGAGCAGTACTTC	few	TRBJ2-7	TRBV10-3	TRBD2
CASSPGTGQNTDTQYF	TGTGCCAGCAGCCCCGGGACAGGCCAAAACACAGATACGCAGTATTTT	few	TRBJ2-3	TRBV7-8	TRBD1
CASSQDLSATEQYF	TGCGCCAGCAGCCAAGATCTTTCCGCCACCGAGCAGTACTTC	few	TRBJ2-7	TRBV4-1	.
CASMAPGTVNNEQFF	TGTGCCAGCATGGCTCCCGGGACAGTTAACAATGAGCAGTTCTTC	many	TRBJ2-1	TRBV6-1	TRBD1
CASSQTRLAAGELFF	TGCGCCAGCAGCCAAACCCGACTAGCCGCCGGGGAGCTGTTTTTT	.	TRBJ2-2	TRBV4-1	TRBD2
CASSWGLPTDTQYF	TGTGCCAGCAGTTGGGGACTTCCCACAGATACGCAGTATTTT	.	TRBJ2-3	TRBV27	.
CASSQDWEYEQYF	TGCGCCAGCAGCCAAGATTGGGAATACGAGCAGTACTTC	few	TRBJ2-7	TRBV4-3	.
CSVGEAGGEQYF	TGCAGCGTTGGGGAGGCAGGAGGGGAGCAGTACTTC	once	TRBJ2-7	TRBV29-1	.
CSADPRTSGRANEQFF	TGCAGTGCTGACCCCCGAACTAGCGGGAGGGCCAATGAGCAGTTCTTC	.	TRBJ2-1	TRBV20-1	TRBD2
CASSFLPGSGEPHNEQFF	TGTGCCAGCAGTTTTCTCCCGGGTAGCGGGGAGCCTCACAATGAGCAGTTCTTC	few	TRBJ2-1	TRBV27	TRBD2
CASSQDGYRLYF	TGTGCCAGCAGCCAGGACGGGTACCGGCTGTACTTC	few	TRBJ2-5	TRBV4-2	.
CASSQLLEPNTGELFF	TGTGCCAGCAGTCAACTACTAGAACCCAACACCGGGGAGCTGTTTTTT	few	TRBJ2-2	TRBV12-3/TRBV12-4	.
CASSAPGGGGYTF	TGTGCCAGCAGTGCTCCAGGGGGCGGCGGCTACACCTTC	few	TRBJ1-2	TRBV12-3/TRBV12-4	TRBD1
CASSPSGTGNTEAFF	TGTGCCAGCAGCCCGTCCGGGACAGGGAACACTGAAGCTTTCTTT	.	TRBJ1-1	TRBV7-9	TRBD1
CASSKEMGALAGGPCEQYF	TGTGCCAGCAGCAAAGAGATGGGGGCCCTAGCGGGAGGGCCGTGCGAGCAGTACTTC	few	TRBJ2-7	TRBV21-1	.
CSVGGTNQETQYF	TGCAGCGTTGGCGGGACTAACCAAGAGACCCAGTACTTC	few	TRBJ2-5	TRBV29-1	TRBD2
CAIRPGQGGTEAFF	TGTGCCATCCGTCCGGGACAGGGTGGCACTGAAGCTTTCTTT	.	TRBJ1-1	TRBV12-3/TRBV12-4	TRBD1
CASSGTGTLSTDTQYF	TGTGCCAGCAGCGGGACCGGGACACTGAGCACAGATACGCAGTATTTT	few	TRBJ2-3	TRBV5-5	.
CASSLLSSPADTQYF	TGTGCCAGCAGCTTACTGTCTAGCCCGGCAGATACGCAGTATTTT	few	TRBJ2-3	TRBV7-8	.
CASSQDYSGYTDTQYF	TGTGCCAGCAGCCAAGATTACAGCGGTTACACAGATACGCAGTATTTT	.	TRBJ2-3	TRBV4-2	.
CASSQESSLTNYGYTF	TGCGCCAGCAGCCAAGAATCCTCACTCACTAACTATGGCTACACCTTC	many	TRBJ1-2	TRBV4-3	.
CASSNSGGVPTEAFF	TGTGCCAGCAGCAACTCAGGGGGAGTACCCACTGAAGCTTTCTTT	.	TRBJ1-1	TRBV13	TRBD1
CSVVGRGYGYTF	TGCAGCGTTGTCGGTCGGGGCTATGGCTACACCTTC	.	TRBJ1-2	TRBV29-1	.
CASMGGGQLFSYEQYF	TGTGCCAGCATGGGGGGGGGACAGCTCTTTTCCTACGAGCAGTACTTC	few	TRBJ2-7	TRBV12-3/TRBV12-4	.
CASSSDYSYNEQFF	TGTGCCAGCTCGTCAGACTACTCCTACAATGAGCAGTTCTTC	few	TRBJ2-1	TRBV18	.
CASSLGGGPNNEQFF	TGTGCCAGCAGCTTAGGAGGCGGACCAAACAATGAGCAGTTCTTC	.	TRBJ2-1	TRBV7-3	.
CASSQVWLAGMNEQYF	TGTGCCAGCAGCCAAGTATGGCTAGCGGGAATGAACGAGCAGTACTTC	.	TRBJ2-7	TRBV14	TRBD2
CASRDARADTQYF	TGTGCCAGCAGGGACGCCAGGGCAGATACGCAGTATTTT	.	TRBJ2-3	TRBV4-2	.